The T cell receptor (beta chain) described here comes from a study of shared clonotypes between healthy human individuals. Data came from immunoSEQ multiplex PCR; TCRdb stores just in-frame clones and leaves some out. Among some 1,600,000 clones listed, roughly 98% were seen once. The germline V gene has CDR1 LNHDA and CDR2 SQIVND (reference sequence). With 0 bases clipped from V and 8 bases from J, the junction kept 4 bases outside the gene matches. CDR3 length: 17 amino acids. The rearrangement uses TRBV19 and TRBJ2-1, with TRBD2 matching 16 bases. This TCR derives from a man in his thirties or forties in good health. The sequencing sample was made of naive CD4+ T cells sorted from blood. As for subset: CD45RA+ positively selected. This CDR3 is CASSIEGTSGRADEQFF. The CDR3 bases are TGTGCCAGTAGTATAGAGGGGACTAGCGGGAGGGCCGATGAGCAGTTCTTC. The complete variable domain, with remaining parts taken from reference TRBV19 and TRBJ2-1, reads DGGITQSPKYLFRKEGQNVTLSCEQNLNHDAMYWYRQDPGQGLRLIYYSQIVNDFQKGDIAEGYSVSREKKESFPLTVTSAQKNPTAFYLCASSIEGTSGRADEQFFGPGTRLTVL.